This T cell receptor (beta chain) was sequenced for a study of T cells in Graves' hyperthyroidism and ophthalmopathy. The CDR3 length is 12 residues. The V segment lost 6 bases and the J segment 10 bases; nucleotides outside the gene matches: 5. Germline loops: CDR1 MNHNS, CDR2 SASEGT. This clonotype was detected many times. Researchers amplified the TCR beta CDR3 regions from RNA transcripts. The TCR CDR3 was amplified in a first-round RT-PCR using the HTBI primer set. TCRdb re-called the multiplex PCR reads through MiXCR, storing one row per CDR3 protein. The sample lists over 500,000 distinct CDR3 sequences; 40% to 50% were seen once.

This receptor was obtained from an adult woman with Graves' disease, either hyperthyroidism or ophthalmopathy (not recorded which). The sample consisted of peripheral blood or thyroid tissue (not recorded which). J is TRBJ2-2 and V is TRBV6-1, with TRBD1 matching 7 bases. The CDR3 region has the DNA TGTGCCAGCAGACAGGGGTCTCTGGAGCTGTTTTTT. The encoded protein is CASRQGSLELFF.